A selection of T cell receptor beta chains follows, all from one sample in a study of T cells in localized non-small cell lung cancer. Assay: immunoSEQ multiplex PCR; the TCRdb copy retains only in-frame clones and omits some. Of around 1,700 clones in the sample, roughly 21% were seen once. The input for sequencing was normal lung tissue next to the tumor, taken before any cancer treatment. The receptors shown here come from a male donor at least 60 years old with stage III squamous cell lung carcinoma. CDR3s include the opening cysteine and the closing phenylalanine or tryptophan. The D gene is left open where the match is weak.

V gene: TRBV6-7
J gene: TRBJ1-2
D gene: NA
CDR3 protein: CASSDNYGYTF

V gene: TRBV11-3
J gene: TRBJ2-2
D gene: TRBD2
CDR3 protein: CASSLGTSTGELFF

V gene: TRBV11-3
J gene: TRBJ2-4
D gene: NA
CDR3 protein: CASSFDKGLVGIQYF

V gene: TRBV18
J gene: TRBJ1-2
D gene: TRBD1
CDR3 protein: CASSPSGTGSDGYTF

V gene: TRBV29-1
J gene: TRBJ2-3
D gene: TRBD2
CDR3 protein: CSANPPSGVTDTQYF

V gene: TRBV9
J gene: TRBJ2-1
D gene: NA
CDR3 protein: CASSALGGAFGNEQFF

V gene: TRBV6-8
J gene: TRBJ1-5
D gene: TRBD1
CDR3 protein: CASKRGTGNQPQHF

V gene: TRBV6-7
J gene: TRBJ2-1
D gene: NA
CDR3 protein: CASQRGNEQFF

V gene: TRBV29-1
J gene: TRBJ2-2
D gene: TRBD1
CDR3 protein: CSVRGQGGTGELFF

V gene: TRBV11-3
J gene: TRBJ2-5
D gene: TRBD1
CDR3 protein: CASSYTQGARETQYF

V gene: TRBV30
J gene: TRBJ1-2
D gene: NA
CDR3 protein: CAWSPGQLYTF

V gene: TRBV11-3
J gene: TRBJ2-3
D gene: TRBD2
CDR3 protein: CASSRGLAGDQADTQYF

V gene: TRBV19
J gene: TRBJ1-4
D gene: TRBD1
CDR3 protein: CASKRLDREGEKLFF

V gene: TRBV29-1
J gene: TRBJ1-2
D gene: NA
CDR3 protein: CSVEDSWGGSLNYGYTF

V gene: TRBV25-1
J gene: TRBJ2-1
D gene: TRBD1
CDR3 protein: CASSARDSGYNEQFF

V gene: TRBV23-1
J gene: TRBJ1-5
D gene: NA
CDR3 protein: CASSQDLDTNQPQHF

V gene: TRBV11-3
J gene: TRBJ1-1
D gene: NA
CDR3 protein: CASSPGPRGGNTEAFF

V gene: TRBV28
J gene: TRBJ2-1
D gene: NA
CDR3 protein: CASSPGVPYNEQFF

V gene: TRBV6-8
J gene: TRBJ2-1
D gene: NA
CDR3 protein: CASGGHYNEQFF

V gene: TRBV11-3
J gene: TRBJ2-7
D gene: TRBD1
CDR3 protein: CASSSRSGTDEQYF

V gene: TRBV11-3
J gene: TRBJ1-5
D gene: NA
CDR3 protein: CASSLGHRDTDQPQHF

V gene: TRBV19
J gene: TRBJ2-2
D gene: TRBD1
CDR3 protein: CASTTPGTGLFRGELFF

V gene: TRBV6-8
J gene: TRBJ1-2
D gene: NA
CDR3 protein: CASASGNFDGYTF

V gene: TRBV28
J gene: TRBJ2-2
D gene: NA
CDR3 protein: CASSFSVGELFF

V gene: TRBV9
J gene: TRBJ1-6
D gene: TRBD1
CDR3 protein: CASSRTGNNSPLHF

V gene: TRBV6-8
J gene: TRBJ1-2
D gene: TRBD1
CDR3 protein: CARPSGQGESLANYGYTF

V gene: TRBV11-3
J gene: TRBJ1-1
D gene: NA
CDR3 protein: CASSLVGRSNTEAFF

V gene: TRBV6-8
J gene: TRBJ2-5
D gene: NA
CDR3 protein: CASRGRASDSGETQYF

V gene: TRBV7-2
J gene: TRBJ1-1
D gene: NA
CDR3 protein: CASSPRMDTEAFF

V gene: TRBV11-3
J gene: TRBJ2-3
D gene: TRBD1
CDR3 protein: CASAWDSSTDTQYF

V gene: TRBV29-1
J gene: TRBJ2-1
D gene: NA
CDR3 protein: CSVWNPWSSSSYNEQFF

V gene: TRBV6-8
J gene: TRBJ2-3
D gene: NA
CDR3 protein: CASSYSPPDTQYF

V gene: TRBV18
J gene: TRBJ2-1
D gene: NA
CDR3 protein: CASSDTSISYNEQFF

V gene: TRBV6-8
J gene: TRBJ2-1
D gene: NA
CDR3 protein: CAISRGSGGDNEQFF

V gene: TRBV6-8
J gene: TRBJ2-5
D gene: TRBD1
CDR3 protein: CASRATGGGQTQYF

V gene: TRBV13
J gene: TRBJ1-1
D gene: NA
CDR3 protein: CASSLVGGNTEAFF

V gene: TRBV11-1
J gene: TRBJ2-2
D gene: TRBD2
CDR3 protein: CASSLATSGRNTGELFF

V gene: TRBV6-8
J gene: TRBJ1-5
D gene: NA
CDR3 protein: CASSYKQGGNQPQHF

V gene: TRBV19
J gene: TRBJ1-1
D gene: NA
CDR3 protein: CASSIMGVNTEAFF

V gene: TRBV28
J gene: TRBJ1-2
D gene: NA
CDR3 protein: CASSFPRRADYGYTF

V gene: TRBV7-5
J gene: TRBJ2-5
D gene: NA
CDR3 protein: CASSLRVNTYQETQYF